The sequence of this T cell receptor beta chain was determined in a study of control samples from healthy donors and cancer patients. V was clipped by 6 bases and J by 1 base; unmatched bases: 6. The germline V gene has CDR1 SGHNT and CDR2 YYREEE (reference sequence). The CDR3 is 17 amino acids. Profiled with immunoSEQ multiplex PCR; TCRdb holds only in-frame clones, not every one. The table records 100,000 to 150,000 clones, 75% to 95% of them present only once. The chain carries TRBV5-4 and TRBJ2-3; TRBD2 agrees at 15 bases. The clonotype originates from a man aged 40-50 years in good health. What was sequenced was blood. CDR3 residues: CASNPGLAGGRTDTQYF. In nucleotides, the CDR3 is TGTGCCAGCAACCCGGGACTAGCGGGGGGCCGCACAGATACGCAGTATTTT.